One sample yielded the 27 T cell receptor beta chains listed below, sequenced in a study of T cells after yellow fever vaccination. TCRdb analysed the 5' RACE reads with MiXCR anew, one entry per CDR3 protein. The data contain more than 65,000 distinct CDR3 sequences, about 14% of them singletons. The source material was CD8+ T cells not binding an NS4B(214-222) dextramer, sorted from PBMCs, sampled approximately 22 days after the first yellow fever vaccination. The receptor set was obtained from a man aged 18 to 30 who received the YFV17D yellow fever vaccine.

Note on this clonotype: One end of the junction varies from germline; a read error may be responsible. The V call is TRBV10-3, the J call TRBJ2-6, with a weak D call TRBD1 (6 bases). The CDR3 extends over 18 amino acids. Looked up from germline, CDR1 is ENHRY and CDR2 is SYGVKD. The CDR3 region has the DNA TGTGCCATCAGTGGTCTCGAACGGGACATCTCTGGGGCCAACCTCCTGACTTTC. This codes for CAISGLERDISGANLLTF.

There are a few counts of this clonotype. This sequence joins TRBV5-1 and TRBJ2-7; 7 nucleotides align to TRBD1. The CDR3 length is 16 residues. Per germline, CDR1 SGHRS and CDR2 YFSETQ. V dropped 4 bases and J dropped 0; count of bases not matched to a gene: 10. The CDR3 region has the DNA TGCGCCAGCAGCCCGTACCCGGACAGGAGCTCCTACGAGCAGTACTTC. It codes for CASSPYPDRSSYEQYF.

This clonotype has just a few counts. The chain is built from TRBV7-6 and TRBJ1-5; no clear D. Trimming took off 1 base at V and 3 bases at J, with 7 bases between the two ends. Germline assignment: CDR1 SGHVS and CDR2 FNYEAQ. CDR3 length: 14 residues. The CDR3 nucleotides read TGTGCCAGCAGCTTAGGAGCCTACAATCAGCCCCAGCATTTT. Translating gives CASSLGAYNQPQHF.

A few counts support this clonotype. The V and J genes are TRBV4-1 and TRBJ2-7, with D uncertain. This CDR3 is 14 amino acids long. V was trimmed by 1 base and J by 2 bases, leaving 9 bases between them. The germline V gene has CDR1 MGHRA and CDR2 YSYEKL. Here the CDR3 DNA reads TGCGCCAGCAGCCAAGGGGCGCAGACCTACGAGCAGTACTTC. It codes for CASSQGAQTYEQYF.

The rearrangement uses TRBV4-3 and TRBJ2-5; maybe TRBD1 (6 bases). CDR3 length equals 14 residues. V lost 1 base and J 5 bases, leaving 11 bases between the germline ends. In germline, CDR1 is LGHNA, CDR2 YSLEER. The chain's CDR3 is CASSQVWQGETQYF. CDR3 bases: TGCGCCAGCAGCCAAGTGTGGCAGGGGGAGACCCAGTACTTC.

The chain is built from TRBV20-1 and TRBJ2-2, with D possibly TRBD2 on 6 matching bases. The V gene's germline CDR1 is DFQATT and CDR2 SNEGSKA (reference sequence). Trimming stripped 0 bases from V and 3 bases from J, with 11 bases between. There are 15 residues in the CDR3. The CDR3 spells CSARDRRVDTGELFF. In nucleotides, the CDR3 is TGCAGTGCTAGAGATAGGAGGGTGGACACCGGGGAGCTGTTTTTT.

The chain has TRBV6-5 and TRBJ2-1; tentatively, D is TRBD2 (5 bases). The CDR3 covers 14 residues. The V end was cut by 0 bases, the J end by 3 bases, with 6 bases between. Germline V gene sequence: CDR1 MNHEY, CDR2 SVGAGI. The CDR3 DNA is TGTGCCAGCAGTTACTCCGGGGTCTACAATGAGCAGTTCTTC. Residues: CASSYSGVYNEQFF.

This clonotype was seen more than once but under ten times. This rearrangement joins TRBV29-1 to TRBJ2-3; D gene uncertain. The CDR3 covers 14 residues. Deletions cut 5 bases from V and 0 bases from J, with 12 bases between. Germline CDR1 reads SQVTM; CDR2 reads ANQGSEA. CDR3: CSVYGYPSTDTQYF. The DNA for the CDR3 is TGCAGCGTTTACGGATACCCTAGCACAGATACGCAGTATTTT.

This clonotype was seen more than once but under ten times. This rearrangement joins TRBV3-1 to TRBJ2-7; 9 bases map to TRBD2. The CDR3 runs to 15 residues. Germline CDR1 LGHDT, CDR2 YNNKEL (reference sequence). V was pared by 2 bases and J by 2 bases, with 4 bases of the junction left unmatched. The CDR3 nucleotides read TGTGCCAGCAGCCAAATAGCGGGGGCTACCTACGAGCAGTACTTC. This codes for CASSQIAGATYEQYF.

The chain's CDR3 is CASSHGVRVSVETQYF. The CDR3 DNA reads TGTGCCAGCAGCCACGGGGTAAGGGTTTCGGTAGAGACCCAGTACTTC. The rearrangement links TRBV3-1 to TRBJ2-5; maybe TRBD2 (5 bases). Germline V gives CDR1 LGHDT, CDR2 YNNKEL (reference sequence). The CDR3 contains 16 residues. Trimming took 3 bases from V and 4 from J, leaving 18 bases between them.

This clonotype was seen more than once but under ten times. This chain uses TRBV5-1 with TRBJ2-1; either TRBD1 or TRBD2 may supply D (5 bases each). With 5 bases removed from V and 7 bases from J, the gap between germline ends came to 19 bases. The CDR3 length is 15 residues. Germline CDR1 reads SGHRS; CDR2 reads YFSETQ. The CDR3 DNA sequence: TGCGCCAGCAGATACGGGGCCCTCGACGGGAATGAGCAGTTCTTC. It encodes CASRYGALDGNEQFF. Using reference TRBV5-1 and TRBJ2-1 for the parts outside the CDR3, the full variable domain is KAGVTQTPRYLIKTRGQQVTLSCSPISGHRSVSWYQQTPGQGLQFLFEYFSETQRNKGNFPGRFSGRQFSNSRSEMNVSTLELGDSALYLCASRYGALDGNEQFFGPGTRLTVL.

The gene calls are TRBV6-5 and TRBJ1-2; maybe TRBD1 (5 bases). The CDR3 is 14 residues long. CDR1 MNHEY and CDR2 SVGAGI come from the germline V gene. Trimming shortened V by 2 bases and J by 4 bases, and 11 bases separated the two germline ends. The CDR3 is CASSYNGQVYGYTF. CDR3 bases: TGTGCCAGCAGTTACAATGGACAAGTCTATGGCTACACCTTC.

This clonotype was picked up a small number of times. The chain links TRBV4-1 to TRBJ2-1; D unclear. CDR3 length: 14 amino acids. V was shortened by 1 base and J by 9 bases, with 13 bases between the two germline ends. In germline, CDR1 is MGHRA, CDR2 YSYEKL. The CDR3 here is CASSQGRRCCEQFF. In nucleotides, the CDR3 is TGCGCCAGCAGCCAAGGAAGGCGTTGCTGTGAGCAGTTCTTC.

This clonotype turned up a few times. One end of the junction fails to match germline, which may point to a read error. The J gene is TRBJ2-4, the V gene TRBV12-3 or TRBV12-4; D possibly corresponds to TRBD1 (5 bases). CDR3 length: 15 amino acids. In DNA form, the CDR3 reads TGTGCCAGCAGATTAGACAGTGGGGCCAAAAACATTCAGTACTTC. Its translation: CASRLDSGAKNIQYF.

This clonotype occurred a few times. This chain uses TRBV29-1 with TRBJ1-1; D is unresolved. The CDR3 spans 11 residues. From germline, CDR1 is SQVTM and CDR2 ANQGSEA. Between the trimmed V and J ends, which lost 7 bases and 5 bases, there was a span of 11 bases. The CDR3 here is CSARGVTEAFF. DNA of the CDR3: TGCAGCGCCCGGGGAGTAACTGAAGCTTTCTTT.

This clonotype was seen only a few times. This chain links TRBV12-3 or TRBV12-4 with TRBJ2-3; TRBD2 matches at 11 bases. This CDR3 contains 16 residues. V gave up 4 bases and J gave up 3 bases; unmatched junction bases: 6. For the CDR3, the DNA is TGTGCCAGCAGTTCTCTAGCGGGGGGTGGGACAGATACGCAGTATTTT. Its translation is CASSSLAGGGTDTQYF.

The chain carries TRBV10-3 and TRBJ2-2, with TRBD2 identical over 13 bases. This CDR3 has 17 residues. V lost 7 bases and J lost 6; bases outside the gene matches: 11. Germline V lookup: CDR1 ENHRY, CDR2 SYGVKD. CDR3 sequence reads: CAITTSGGASGAGELFF. As DNA, the CDR3 is TGTGCCATCACAACTAGCGGGGGGGCCTCCGGAGCCGGGGAGCTGTTTTTT.

This clonotype was detected a few times. The chain employs TRBV29-1 and TRBJ2-5; D is unclear. Trimming pared 0 bases from V and 3 bases from J, leaving 5 bases between. Germline assignment: CDR1 SQVTM and CDR2 ANQGSEA. This CDR3 has 12 residues. The CDR3 sequence: CSVEDREETQYF. CDR3 DNA: TGCAGCGTTGAAGACCGAGAAGAGACCCAGTACTTC.

This clonotype turned up a few times. The rearrangement uses TRBV12-3 or TRBV12-4 and TRBJ2-3; D possibly matches TRBD1 or TRBD2 (5 bases each). The V end lost 1 base, the J end lost 2 bases, and 7 bases lay between the germline ends. This CDR3 has 14 amino acids. Here the CDR3 reads CASSLGGTTDTQYF. For the CDR3, the DNA is TGTGCCAGCAGTTTAGGGGGGACCACAGATACGCAGTATTTT.

This clonotype has just a few counts. The chain is built from TRBV11-2 and TRBJ2-7; D is unresolved. CDR1 and CDR2 (germline): SGHAT, FQNNGV. The CDR3 is 17 residues long. The V and J ends lost 5 bases and 2 bases respectively, with 22 bases between them. This CDR3 reads CASSRGHGPTFPYEQYF. CDR3 coding DNA: TGTGCCAGCAGCCGTGGCCACGGACCGACTTTCCCCTACGAGCAGTACTTC.

This clonotype was counted between two and nine times. J is TRBJ2-7 and V is TRBV27, with D possibly being TRBD1 (5 bases). Looked up from germline, CDR1 is MNHEY and CDR2 is SMNVEV (reference sequence). The CDR3 covers 14 residues. The V end was cut by 6 bases, the J end by 1 base, with 13 bases between. The CDR3 protein is CASSVERGSYEQYF. As DNA, the CDR3 is TGTGCCAGCAGCGTTGAAAGGGGTTCCTACGAGCAGTACTTC.

This clonotype has just one count. One end of the junction varies from germline; a read error may be responsible. The chain employs TRBV14 and TRBJ1-2; no firm D call. The CDR3 has 15 residues. The germline CDR1 and CDR2 sequences are SGHDN and FVKESK. This chain's CDR3 is CATSQDPVPSHGYTF. In DNA, the CDR3 is TGTGCCACCAGCCAAGATCCGGTCCCCAGCCATGGCTACACCTTC.

V and J are TRBV11-2 and TRBJ2-5, with D unclear. CDR1 is SGHAT, CDR2 FQNNGV, per germline. V was shortened by 0 bases and J by 2 bases, with 10 bases between the two germline ends. The length of the CDR3 is 15 residues. The CDR3 region is CASSLDLTLQETQYF. The CDR3 region has the DNA TGTGCCAGCAGCTTAGACCTTACGCTACAAGAGACCCAGTACTTC. The full variable domain, completed using reference TRBV11-2 and TRBJ2-5, is EAGVAQSPRYKIIEKRQSVAFWCNPISGHATLYWYQQILGQGPKLLIQFQNNGVVDDSQLPKDRFSAERLKGVDSTLKIQPAKLEDSAVYLCASSLDLTLQETQYFGPGTRLLVL.

The genes are TRBV4-3 and TRBJ2-7; tentatively, D is TRBD2 (6 bases). Trimming took 0 bases from V and 4 from J, leaving 10 bases between them. CDR1 LGHNA and CDR2 YSLEER come from the germline V gene. This CDR3 comprises 14 residues. DNA of the CDR3: TGCGCCAGCAGCCAAGACGACGGGACTTACGAGCAGTACTTC. It specifies CASSQDDGTYEQYF.

The gene calls are TRBV10-3 and TRBJ2-7; D could derive from TRBD1 or TRBD2 (5 bases each). This CDR3 is built from 15 residues. Germline CDR1 and CDR2: ENHRY and SYGVKD. V was clipped by 10 bases and J by 3 bases, with 22 bases between them. The CDR3 nucleotides read TGTGCCACCCTATCGGGGCAGGGAGCAGGCTACGAGCAGTACGTC. This translates into CATLSGQGAGYEQYV.

The CDR3: CASSFLTSPAQFF. CDR3 nucleotide sequence: TGTGCCAGCAGCTTCTTGACTAGCCCAGCACAGTTCTTC. The chain joins TRBV7-2 to TRBJ2-1; TRBD2 aligns across 7 bases. The CDR3 sequence is 13 residues long. J was trimmed by 13 bases and V by 3 bases; bases with no gene match: 9. CDR1 and CDR2 (germline): SGHTA, FQGNSA.

The chain is built from TRBV4-3 and TRBJ1-4, with D uncertain. Germline-derived CDR1 and CDR2 are LGHNA and YSLEER. Trimming stripped 5 bases from V and 7 bases from J, with 20 bases between. The CDR3 is 16 residues long. The CDR3 DNA is TGCGCCAGCAGCGCGTACCGGGCCTCCAGCGGTGAAAAACTGTTTTTT. As protein: CASSAYRASSGEKLFF.